Shown below are 4 T cell receptor beta chains from a single sample sequenced in a study of blood T cells in healthy people across ages. Alongside a J-beta primer mix, a sample-barcoded 5' primer served in a second PCR lasting roughly 7 to 11 cycles. TCRdb re-called the 5' RACE reads with MiXCR, one entry per CDR3 protein. The table has fewer than 800,000 distinct CDR3 sequences, about 25% seen once. This sample was shared with a second study, whose subject was T cells of mothers and their children.

What was sequenced was blood. These TCRs come from a boy younger than 18 in good health.

This clonotype was recorded a few times. V is TRBV7-9 and J is TRBJ1-4; D is perhaps TRBD1 (5 bases). Trimming took off 0 bases at V and 8 bases at J, with 13 bases between the two ends. Germline CDR1 reads SEHNR; CDR2 reads FQNEAQ (reference sequence). The length of the CDR3 is 15 residues. The CDR3 sequence is CASSLARDESEKLFF. The CDR3 region has the DNA TGTGCCAGCAGCTTAGCGCGGGACGAATCCGAAAAACTGTTTTTT.

V and J are TRBV13 and TRBJ1-4; D is unclear. The CDR3 consists of 15 residues. The germline V gene has CDR1 PRHDT and CDR2 FYEKMQ (reference sequence). V lost 3 bases, J lost 2 bases, and 10 bases lay in between. This CDR3 is CASSLYSATNEKLFF. The CDR3 bases are TGTGCCAGCAGCTTGTATAGCGCGACTAATGAAAAACTGTTTTTT.

V gene TRBV2 combines with J gene TRBJ2-7; 8 nucleotides line up with TRBD2. The J call is doubtful: the DNA matches TRBJ2-1 better. This CDR3 contains 15 residues. The germline V gene encodes CDR1 SNHLY and CDR2 FYNNEI. CDR3 sequence: CASKVAGTRYNEQFF. For the CDR3, the DNA is TGTGCCAGCAAGGTAGCGGGAACGCGCTACAATGAGCAGTTCTTC.

This clonotype has only a few counts. V is TRBV28 and J is TRBJ1-2; no definite D call. Germline V gene sequence: CDR1 MDHEN, CDR2 SYDVKM. The CDR3 has 13 residues. Trimming removed 7 bases at V and 3 bases at J, with 12 bases between. The CDR3 here is CASIDYEDYGYTF. The CDR3 bases are TGTGCCAGCATTGATTATGAGGACTATGGCTACACCTTC.